This is a list of T cell receptor beta chains from one sample in a study of shared clonotypes between healthy human individuals. Assay: immunoSEQ multiplex PCR; the TCRdb copy retains only in-frame clones and omits some. Of 2 million to 2.5 million clones detected, about 94% appear once; the ten largest clones hold less than 0.15%. Source material: naive CD4+ T cells sorted from blood. The receptor source for this set is a man between 18 and 35 years old in good health. CDR3s include the opening cysteine and the closing phenylalanine or tryptophan.

length,J,V,CDR3
15,TRBJ1-5,TRBV19,CASSPRVGSNQPQHF
13,TRBJ2-5,TRBV2,CASSGNLQETQYF
15,TRBJ1-2,TRBV5-6,CASSSRTVGGYGYTF
14,TRBJ2-2,TRBV15,CATSLRGGTGELFF
13,TRBJ1-6,TRBV30,CAWEQGSNSPLHF
13,TRBJ2-3,TRBV2,CASTLDHTDTQYF
15,TRBJ2-5,TRBV11-3,CAIRGADVRGETQYF
14,TRBJ2-7,TRBV5-5,CASSLAPVSYEQYF
16,TRBJ1-5,TRBV5-1,CASSLAPQGANQPQHF
14,TRBJ2-5,TRBV7-8,CASSRDRVQETQYF
13,TRBJ1-2,TRBV7-9,CASSPRQGEGYTF
13,TRBJ2-5,TRBV11-1,CASSRDRAETQYF
11,TRBJ1-1,TRBV20-1,CSAPRWTEAFF
13,TRBJ2-6,TRBV9,CASMSSGANVLTF
13,TRBJ1-1,TRBV7-9,CASSPRQGVEAFF
13,TRBJ2-7,TRBV7-2,CASGIGTAYEQYF
12,TRBJ1-1,TRBV30,CAWMGGSTEAFF
13,TRBJ1-2,TRBV30,CAWSVDSSYGYTF
14,TRBJ1-5,TRBV9,CASSVEGGNQPQHF
15,TRBJ2-5,TRBV7-9,CASSRLGAYQETQYF
14,TRBJ2-5,TRBV5-1,CASSLEGRKETQYF
12,TRBJ2-3,TRBV27,CASSSPRDTQYF
14,TRBJ1-1,TRBV9,CASSNLDRATEAFF
14,TRBJ1-1,TRBV7-2,CASSSRQGATGAFF
13,TRBJ2-7,TRBV4-2,CASSRETSREQYF
13,TRBJ1-4,TRBV15,CATQRGGAEKLFF
16,TRBJ2-1,TRBV13,CASSSSAGVSYNEQFF
15,TRBJ2-2,TRBV5-1,CASSLDRTDAGELFF
14,TRBJ1-6,TRBV6-5,CASSLAGAPSPLHF
15,TRBJ2-1,TRBV18,CASFIIRTSSNEQFF
14,TRBJ2-7,TRBV5-1,CASSFNRGHYEQYF
15,TRBJ2-7,TRBV6-5,CATGAGGGPTYEQYF
16,TRBJ1-4,TRBV25-1,CASSDRRDNSNEKLFF
13,TRBJ2-3,TRBV7-2,CASRGTSTDTQYF
15,TRBJ2-3,TRBV30,CAWRLAGKVADTQYF
12,TRBJ2-2,TRBV6-5,CASSRGTGELFF
12,TRBJ2-5,TRBV15,CATSRDRETQYF
17,TRBJ1-1,TRBV18,CASSLNPQTGPNTEAFF
14,TRBJ1-6,TRBV6-1,CASITGQGNSPLHF
16,TRBJ1-3,TRBV9,CASSVDLPGVGNTIYF
12,TRBJ1-3,TRBV19,CASKAAGNTIYF
15,TRBJ2-7,TRBV7-2,CASSLKTGLAYEQYF
12,TRBJ2-7,TRBV6-6,CASRRQQYEQYF
14,TRBJ1-6,TRBV6-5,CASRYTGIGSPLHF